The T cell receptor beta chain described here comes from a study of blood T cell repertoires in COVID-19. Study summary: Whether acute or convalescent, the COVID-19 samples came from the United States, Italy and Spain.

Under the authors' procedure: Reference gene primer amplification gave estimated nucleated cell counts. The repertoire was sequenced with immunoSEQ multiplex PCR; TCRdb's copy has only in-frame clones and lacks some. That table gives V, J and clone size, and the DNA gave D and trimming. The table lists about 15,000 clones, 85% to 90% of them singletons. Trimming removed 9 bases from V and 0 bases from J, with 7 bases in between. Germline loops: CDR1 KGHDR, CDR2 SFDVKD. CDR3 length equals 13 residues. The rearrangement uses TRBV24-1 and TRBJ1-4; possible D gene TRBD1, 5 bases. This clonotype was sampled from a woman between 70 and 85 years old in a cohort sampled during active or convalescent COVID-19. Sequencing was carried out using peripheral blood. CDR3 bases: TGTGCCACCCAGGGTGCAACTAATGAAAAACTGTTTTTT. This gives the protein CATQGATNEKLFF.